The 13 T cell receptor beta chains in this list originate from one sample, sequenced in a study of blood T cell repertoires in COVID-19. Sequencing was performed with immunoSEQ multiplex PCR; in TCRdb, only in-frame clones are kept and a portion is missing. This sample yields 150,000 or so clones, of which 70% to 90% are seen a single time; about 5% belongs to the top ten. The sequenced sample consisted of peripheral blood. These TCRs come from a human donor in a cohort sampled during active COVID-19.

The V gene is TRBV5-6, the J gene TRBJ1-1, with D perhaps matching TRBD1 (5 bases). V lost 4 bases and J 1 base, leaving 17 bases between the germline ends. The CDR3 covers 16 residues. Germline values: CDR1 SGHDT, CDR2 YYEEEE. The CDR3 sequence is CASSLRGGAGNTEAFF. The CDR3 coding sequence is TGTGCCAGCAGCCTACGTGGAGGGGCGGGGAACACTGAAGCTTTCTTT.

This rearrangement joins TRBV30 to TRBJ2-6; D remains ambiguous. V lost 4 bases and J 1 base, leaving 5 bases between the germline ends. From germline, CDR1 is GTSNPN and CDR2 SVGIG (reference sequence). This CDR3 spans 13 amino acids. CDR3 in amino acids: CAWMESGANVLTF. The CDR3 DNA sequence: TGTGCCTGGATGGAGTCTGGGGCCAACGTCCTGACTTTC.

V usage is TRBV5-1 and J usage is TRBJ2-1, with 12 bases fitting TRBD2. The CDR3 runs 16 residues. The germline V gene has CDR1 SGHRS and CDR2 YFSETQ. Trimming cost V 4 bases and J 6 bases; bases outside gene matches: 8. The CDR3 here is CASSGGPSGGVNEQFF. The CDR3 DNA reads as TGCGCCAGCAGCGGCGGGCCTAGCGGGGGGGTCAATGAGCAGTTCTTC.

This sequence joins TRBV11-3 and TRBJ2-1; the match to TRBD2 covers 10 bases. Germline V gives CDR1 SGHNT, CDR2 YENEEA. V trimming: 0 bases; J trimming: 2 bases; junction bases outside the gene matches: 13. This CDR3 is built from 20 residues. DNA for the CDR3: TGTGCCAGCAGCTTAGATCAGGGAGTAGCGGGAGGAGGGGCCTACAATGAGCAGTTCTTC. The encoded protein is CASSLDQGVAGGGAYNEQFF. Full variable domain (missing parts from reference TRBV11-3 and TRBJ2-1): EAGVVQSPRYKIIEKKQPVAFWCNPISGHNTLYWYLQNLGQGPELLIRYENEEAVDDSQLPKDRFSAERLKGVDSTLKIQPAELGDSAVYLCASSLDQGVAGGGAYNEQFFGPGTRLTVL.

V gene TRBV19 combines with J gene TRBJ2-3; the D gene is possibly TRBD2 (5 bases). Trimming took off 9 bases at V and 6 bases at J, with 19 bases between the two ends. Germline V gene lookup returns CDR1 LNHDA and CDR2 SQIVND (reference sequence). The CDR3 is made up of 14 amino acids. CDR3 DNA sequence: TGTGCCAGCACTCCCCGAGGGCCGGCGGATACGCAGTATTTT. The encoded protein is CASTPRGPADTQYF.

V gene TRBV6-4 combines with J gene TRBJ2-1; the match to TRBD2 covers 7 bases. The germline V gene encodes CDR1 MRHNA and CDR2 SNTAGT. The CDR3 is 15 amino acids. V trimming: 0 bases; J trimming: 7 bases; junction bases outside the gene matches: 6. The CDR3 sequence is CASSDSGGRENEQFF. The CDR3 DNA sequence: TGTGCCAGCAGTGACTCGGGGGGGAGGGAAAATGAGCAGTTCTTC.

This rearrangement joins TRBV29-1 to TRBJ1-1; 11 nucleotides match TRBD1. The length of the CDR3 is 15 residues. Germline values: CDR1 SQVTM, CDR2 ANQGSEA. V dropped 6 bases and J dropped 5; count of bases not matched to a gene: 11. CDR3: CSVGSGTGGRTEAFF. For the CDR3, the DNA is TGCAGCGTGGGATCTGGGACAGGGGGTAGGACTGAAGCTTTCTTT.

V and J are TRBV3-1 (or the pseudogene TRBV3-2) and TRBJ2-3; weak D call: TRBD1 (5 bases). This CDR3 has 14 amino acids. The V gene lost 0 bases and the J gene lost 4 bases, with 8 bases spanning the gap. CDR1 is LGHDT and CDR2 is YNNKEL in the germline V gene (reference sequence). The CDR3 coding sequence is TGTGCCAGCAGCCAAGATGGCAGGGCAGATACGCAGTATTTT. This gives the protein CASSQDGRADTQYF.

The chain joins TRBV7-2 to TRBJ2-7, with 7 bases identical to TRBD2. Germline CDR1 is SGHTA and CDR2 is FQGNSA. The CDR3 covers 13 residues. J gave up 5 bases and V 2 bases, and 3 bases lay outside the gene matches. The CDR3 is CASSLQGGDEQYF. The DNA for the CDR3 is TGTGCCAGCAGCTTACAGGGAGGGGACGAGCAGTACTTC.

V and J are TRBV27 and TRBJ1-1, with D possibly matching TRBD1 (5 bases). CDR3 length: 16 amino acids. V dropped 1 base and J dropped 1 base, with 13 bases sitting between them. Germline-derived CDR1 and CDR2 are MNHEY and SMNVEV (reference sequence). In nucleotides, the CDR3 is TGTGCCAGCAGTTTATTGACAGACACCGCGAACACTGAAGCTTTCTTT. Translating gives CASSLLTDTANTEAFF.

The chain joins TRBV3-1 (or the pseudogene TRBV3-2) to TRBJ2-7; D is perhaps TRBD2 (5 bases). Germline CDR1 LGHDT, CDR2 YNNKEL (reference sequence). The CDR3 spans 16 residues. Trimming left V 0 bases short and J 6 bases short, with 18 bases between. The CDR3 protein is CASSQDGGPTWGEQYF. In DNA, the CDR3 is TGTGCCAGCAGCCAAGATGGAGGACCTACGTGGGGCGAGCAGTACTTC.

This clone was seen a single time. The chain combines TRBV20-1 with TRBJ2-1; 9 bases match TRBD2. V gave up 3 bases and J gave up 10 bases; unmatched junction bases: 10. The CDR3 length is 14 residues. Germline CDR1 and CDR2: DFQATT and SNEGSKA (reference sequence). CDR3 residues: CSASLRGGHGEQFF. The CDR3 DNA sequence: TGCAGTGCTAGTCTGCGGGGGGGCCACGGCGAGCAGTTCTTC.

The chain recombines TRBV6-5 with TRBJ2-7; 7 nucleotides agree with TRBD1. There are 13 residues in the CDR3. The J segment lost 1 base and the V segment lost 11 bases, leaving 8 bases of the junction unmatched. CDR1 is MNHEY and CDR2 is SVGAGI in the germline V gene. The CDR3 bases are TGTGCCTGCCGGGACAGCGGATCCTACGAGCAGTACTTC. This sequence encodes CACRDSGSYEQYF.